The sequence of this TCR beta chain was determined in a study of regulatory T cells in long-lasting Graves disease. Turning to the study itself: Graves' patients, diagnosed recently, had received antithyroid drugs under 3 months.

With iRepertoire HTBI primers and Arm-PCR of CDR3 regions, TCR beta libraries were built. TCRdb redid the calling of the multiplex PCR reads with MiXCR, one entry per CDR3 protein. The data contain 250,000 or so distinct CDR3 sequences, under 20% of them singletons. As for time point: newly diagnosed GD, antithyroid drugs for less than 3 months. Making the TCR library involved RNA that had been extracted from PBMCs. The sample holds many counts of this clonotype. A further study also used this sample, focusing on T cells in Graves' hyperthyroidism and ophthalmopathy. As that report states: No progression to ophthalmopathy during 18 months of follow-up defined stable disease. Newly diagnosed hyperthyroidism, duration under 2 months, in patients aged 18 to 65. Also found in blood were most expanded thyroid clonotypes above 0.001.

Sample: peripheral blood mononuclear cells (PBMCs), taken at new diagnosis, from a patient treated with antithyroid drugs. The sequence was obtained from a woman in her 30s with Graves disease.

The CDR3 DNA follows: TGCAGTGCAGCAAGACAGGTAGGCACTGAAGCTTTCTTT. Translating gives CSAARQVGTEAFF. V is TRBV20-1 and J is TRBJ1-1, with D possibly being TRBD1 (6 bases). This CDR3 spans 13 amino acids. CDR1 is DFQATT and CDR2 is SNEGSKA in the germline V gene (reference sequence). The ends were cut back, 6 bases at V and 4 bases at J, with 15 bases in the middle.